Each of the 28 T cell receptor beta chains below was sequenced from the same sample in a study of early T cells in non-severe SARS-CoV-2 infection. TCRdb analysed the 5' RACE reads with MiXCR anew, one entry per CDR3 protein. The sample contains 27,000 or so distinct CDR3 sequences, roughly 6.6% of which appear only once. The sample comprised whole blood. The receptors originated from an adult who was a healthcare worker with PCR-confirmed SARS-CoV-2 infection or an uninfected control (not recorded which).

This clonotype was seen many times. The chain recombines TRBV11-2 with TRBJ2-1, with TRBD1 identical over 10 bases. The V gene's germline CDR1 is SGHAT and CDR2 FQNNGV. The CDR3 totals 15 residues. V lost 5 bases and J lost 3; bases outside the gene matches: 4. The CDR3 DNA reads as TGTGCCAGCAGCGTCCGGGACAGGGGCTACAATGAGCAGTTCTTC. Its translation is CASSVRDRGYNEQFF.

Comment on this clonotype: This may stem from a read error, because a much larger clone lies one nucleotide away. V and J are TRBV6-1 and TRBJ2-7, with 9 bases lining up with TRBD1. This CDR3 has 15 residues. Germline loops: CDR1 MNHNS, CDR2 SASEGT. CDR3 bases: TGTGCCAGCAGTGAACCCGACAGGGGGAACTACAAGCAGTACTTC. Translating gives CASSEPDRGNYKQYF.

This clonotype was observed at least ten times. The chain has TRBV7-2 and TRBJ2-3; tentatively, D is TRBD2 (7 bases). Germline V gene lookup returns CDR1 SGHTA and CDR2 FQGNSA. This CDR3 spans 16 amino acids. V was clipped by 0 bases and J by 1 base, with 11 bases between them. The DNA for the CDR3 is TGTGCCAGCAGCTTAGCGGGGGGGCCGCGCACAGATACGCAGTATTTT. It specifies CASSLAGGPRTDTQYF.

There are many counts of this clonotype. The chain couples TRBV6-2 or TRBV6-3 to TRBJ1-1, with TRBD1 as a possible D gene (5 bases). CDR1 is MNHEY, CDR2 SVGEGT, per germline. This CDR3 is 15 amino acids long. Trimming removed 7 bases at V and 3 bases at J, with 18 bases between. The CDR3 here is CASNRPDTVDTEAFF. The CDR3 bases are TGTGCCAGCAACCGACCGGACACCGTGGACACTGAAGCTTTCTTT.

As regards this clonotype: This may stem from a read error, because a much larger clone lies one nucleotide away. The chain links TRBV11-2 to TRBJ2-7; 7 bases line up with TRBD1. V lost 1 base to trimming and J lost 2 bases; unmatched junction nucleotides: 5. The CDR3 spans 15 residues. Per the germline V gene, CDR1 is SGHAT and CDR2 is FQNNGV. The CDR3 sequence is CASSLGSGQAYEQYF. In DNA, the CDR3 is TGTGCCAGCAGCTTAGGGTCCGGACAGGCCTACGAGCAGTACTTC. Full variable domain (outside the CDR3, taken from reference TRBV11-2 and TRBJ2-7): EAGVAQSPRYKIIEKRQSVAFWCNPISGHATLYWYQQILGQGPKLLIQFQNNGVVDDSQLPKDRFSAERLKGVDSTLKIQPAKLEDSAVYLCASSLGSGQAYEQYFGPGTRLTVT.

A few counts support this clonotype. The rearrangement uses TRBV7-6 and TRBJ2-3; no clear D. In germline, CDR1 is SGHVS, CDR2 FNYEAQ. The CDR3 is made up of 15 amino acids. The ends were cut back, 5 bases at V and 2 bases at J, with 14 bases in the middle. The CDR3: CASSPQDRDTDTQYF. CDR3 nucleotides: TGTGCCAGCAGCCCGCAGGATAGGGACACAGATACGCAGTATTTT.

This clonotype was seen ten or more times. The V gene is TRBV20-1, the J gene TRBJ1-5; no definite D call. V was pared by 3 bases and J by 11 bases, with 14 bases between. CDR1 and CDR2 from the germline V gene are DFQATT and SNEGSKA (reference sequence). The CDR3 is 12 amino acids. CDR3 in amino acids: CSASLLDQAQHF. The CDR3 DNA follows: TGCAGTGCTAGCCTACTTGATCAAGCCCAGCATTTT.

This clonotype has a count of ten or more. The rearrangement joins TRBV20-1 to TRBJ1-1; D uncertain. V shed 4 bases and J shed 0 bases, with 9 bases lying between them. This CDR3 comprises 13 residues. Germline V gives CDR1 DFQATT, CDR2 SNEGSKA (reference sequence). Here the CDR3 DNA reads TGCAGTGCTACTCCCTCTATGAACACTGAAGCTTTCTTT. The encoded protein is CSATPSMNTEAFF.

Comments on this clonotype: This may be a read error, as it is one base from a much larger clone. The chain joins TRBV11-2 to TRBJ2-4; 9 bases agree with TRBD1. Trimming took 5 bases from V and 6 from J; bases not matched to a gene: 8. This CDR3 spans 15 amino acids. CDR1 and CDR2 from the germline V gene are SGHAT and FQNNGV. CDR3 sequence reads: CASSPADRGRNIQYF. As DNA, the CDR3 is TGTGCCAGCAGCCCCGCGGACAGGGGCAGAAACATTCAGTACTTC.

This clonotype was seen at least ten times. The gene calls are TRBV9 and TRBJ2-7; tentatively, D is TRBD2 (5 bases). CDR3 length: 18 amino acids. V lost 0 bases, J lost 0 bases, and 19 bases lay in between. Germline CDR1 is SGDLS and CDR2 is YYNGEE. The CDR3 bases are TGTGCCAGCAGCGTAGGTCTAGGAGGTACTCTCAACTCCTACGAGCAGTACTTC. Protein sequence: CASSVGLGGTLNSYEQYF.

Many counts were recorded for this clonotype. This chain connects TRBV29-1 to TRBJ2-2; D is uncertain. Trimming shortened V by 1 base and J by 7 bases, and 4 bases separated the two germline ends. This CDR3 is 11 amino acids long. Per the germline V gene, CDR1 is SQVTM and CDR2 is ANQGSEA. Here the CDR3 DNA reads TGCAGCGTTGAAGGGCGCGGGGAGCTGTTTTTT. This encodes CSVEGRGELFF.

This clonotype appeared many times. The chain links TRBV5-1 to TRBJ1-1; D not resolved. The V end was cut by 4 bases, the J end by 2 bases, with 12 bases between. The CDR3 spans 14 residues. Germline V gene sequence: CDR1 SGHRS, CDR2 YFSETQ. The CDR3 sequence: CASSPRRGNTEAFF. The CDR3 DNA is TGCGCCAGCAGCCCCCGACGGGGTAACACTGAAGCTTTCTTT.

In its sample, this clonotype was seen many times. The chain joins TRBV3-1 to TRBJ2-1; the match to TRBD2 covers 7 bases. Losses at the gene ends were 6 bases for V and 0 bases for J; bases not matched to a gene: 5. Germline V lookup: CDR1 LGHDT, CDR2 YNNKEL (reference sequence). This CDR3 comprises 15 residues. The CDR3 here is CASRLAANSYNEQFF. DNA of the CDR3: TGTGCCAGCAGGCTAGCGGCAAACTCCTACAATGAGCAGTTCTTC.

This clonotype was seen repeatedly, ten times or more. The J gene is TRBJ1-1, the V gene TRBV13, with 8 nucleotides matching TRBD1. The CDR3 totals 14 residues. The germline V gene encodes CDR1 PRHDT and CDR2 FYEKMQ (reference sequence). Trimming cost V 8 bases and J 2 bases; bases outside gene matches: 7. The DNA for the CDR3 is TGTGCCAGCCGCACAGGGGGGGCCAACACTGAAGCTTTCTTT. Protein product: CASRTGGANTEAFF.

This clonotype appeared many times. V and J are TRBV18 and TRBJ2-7; D is unresolved. CDR1 is KGHSH, CDR2 LQKENI, per germline. With 4 bases removed from V and 2 bases from J, the gap between germline ends came to 6 bases. This CDR3 is built from 12 residues. CDR3 DNA sequence: TGTGCCAGCTCACTGGCAACCTACGAGCAGTACTTC. Its protein is CASSLATYEQYF.

This clonotype came up many times. The chain couples TRBV14 to TRBJ2-3; 10 positions agree with TRBD1. The germline V gene encodes CDR1 SGHDN and CDR2 FVKESK. The CDR3 contains 17 residues. V lost 2 bases to trimming and J lost 1 base; unmatched junction nucleotides: 6. The CDR3 region has the DNA TGTGCCAGCAGCCAACGACAGGGGGCTGGTGGCACAGATACGCAGTATTTT. This codes for CASSQRQGAGGTDTQYF.

This clonotype was detected many times. The genes are TRBV27 and TRBJ2-1; TRBD2 matches 11 bases. The trim removed 1 base at V and 5 bases at J, leaving 10 bases unmatched. This CDR3 has 18 amino acids. The germline CDR1 and CDR2 sequences are MNHEY and SMNVEV (reference sequence). The CDR3 nucleotides are TGTGCCAGCAGTTTATTCATGGGGGGTAGCGGGAGGGACAATGAGCAGTTCTTC. Protein: CASSLFMGGSGRDNEQFF.

This clonotype appeared many times. The rearrangement uses TRBV3-1 and TRBJ2-3; 8 nucleotides align to TRBD1. V dropped 5 bases and J dropped 4; count of bases not matched to a gene: 17. Germline assignment: CDR1 LGHDT and CDR2 YNNKEL (reference sequence). The CDR3 consists of 18 residues. The CDR3: CASSKGLLGTGRPDTQYF. In nucleotides, the CDR3 is TGTGCCAGCAGCAAGGGCCTTCTGGGGACAGGTAGGCCAGATACGCAGTATTTT.

This clonotype came up a few times. This chain links TRBV25-1 with TRBJ2-5, with D perhaps matching TRBD1 (7 bases). The CDR3 length is 13 residues. In germline, CDR1 is MGHDK, CDR2 SYGVNS. The V gene lost 3 bases and the J gene lost 7 bases, with 12 bases spanning the gap. The CDR3 region has the DNA TGTGCCAGCAGTGATCCAGGGGGAGGGACCCAGTACTTC. Translated: CASSDPGGGTQYF.

This clonotype occurred many times. J is TRBJ2-1 and V is TRBV19, with 7 bases aligning to TRBD2. CDR1 and CDR2 from the germline V gene are LNHDA and SQIVND (reference sequence). CDR3 length: 16 residues. After removal of 1 base from V and 3 bases from J, the junction contained 6 bases not matched to a gene. The CDR3 bases are TGTGCCAGTAGTATAGGGGCTAGCGGTTACTACAATGAGCAGTTCTTC. Protein sequence: CASSIGASGYYNEQFF.

The table lists this clonotype with many counts. The gene calls are TRBV7-9 and TRBJ2-7, with D unresolved. The CDR3 runs 14 residues. Per germline, CDR1 SEHNR and CDR2 FQNEAQ (reference sequence). With 1 base removed from V and 4 bases from J, the gap between germline ends came to 11 bases. CDR3 nucleotides: TGTGCCAGCAGCTTAGTCGAGACCTTTTACGAGCAGTACTTC. Residues: CASSLVETFYEQYF.

This clonotype has at least ten counts. J is TRBJ1-2 and V is TRBV25-1; D is uncertain. The V end lost 7 bases, the J end lost 2 bases, and 5 bases lay between the germline ends. Germline V gene data show CDR1 as MGHDK and CDR2 as SYGVNS. The CDR3 has 11 amino acids. The chain's CDR3 is CASKQNYGYTF. The CDR3, as DNA: TGTGCCAGCAAACAAAACTATGGCTACACCTTC.

This clonotype occurred many times. J is TRBJ2-6 and V is TRBV6-6; 8 nucleotides match TRBD1. The V segment lost 9 bases and the J segment 2 bases; nucleotides outside the gene matches: 6. In germline, CDR1 is MNHNY, CDR2 SVGAGI (reference sequence). The CDR3 runs 15 residues. In DNA form, the CDR3 reads TGTGCCAGTGACAGGGGCGGCCCTGGGGCCAACGTCCTGACTTTC. Amino acids: CASDRGGPGANVLTF.

The chain combines TRBV5-4 with TRBJ2-5; 11 bases are shared with TRBD2. Germline CDR1 and CDR2: SGHNT and YYREEE (reference sequence). The CDR3 loop spans 15 amino acids. Trimming at V came to 1 base and at J to 4 bases, leaving 3 bases not matched to a gene. Here the CDR3 DNA reads TGTGCCAGCAGCTTGACTAGCGGGGGAGGAGAGACCCAGTACTTC. As protein: CASSLTSGGGETQYF.

This clonotype was detected ten times or more. This chain joins TRBV7-2 and TRBJ1-2; D unresolved. CDR1 and CDR2 (germline): SGHTA, FQGNSA. The CDR3 runs to 13 residues. Between the trimmed V and J ends, which lost 0 bases and 8 bases, there was a span of 10 bases. CDR3 in DNA: TGTGCCAGCAGCTTAGCACCGGATGACGGCTACACCTTC. It encodes CASSLAPDDGYTF. Looking up the rest from reference TRBV7-2 and TRBJ1-2 gives the full variable domain: GAGVSQSPSNKVTEKGKDVELRCDPISGHTALYWYRQSLGQGLEFLIYFQGNSAPDKSGLPSDRFSAERTGGSVSTLTIQRTQQEDSAVYLCASSLAPDDGYTFGSGTRLTVV.

This clonotype has a count of ten or more. V is TRBV20-1 and J is TRBJ2-7; D is perhaps TRBD2 (5 bases). Trimming cost V 5 bases and J 6 bases, with 14 bases left between them. Germline CDR1 reads DFQATT; CDR2 reads SNEGSKA (reference sequence). CDR3 length: 12 amino acids. CDR3 sequence: CSAVTGSSEQYF. The CDR3 DNA sequence: TGCAGTGCTGTTACGGGGTCGAGCGAGCAGTACTTC.

This clonotype was counted ten times or more. The V gene is TRBV7-9, the J gene TRBJ1-5; 9 bases match TRBD1. V was pared by 5 bases and J by 7 bases, with 6 bases of the junction left unmatched. This CDR3 region has 14 residues. In germline, CDR1 is SEHNR, CDR2 FQNEAQ (reference sequence). This chain's CDR3 is CASSQGQGEQPQHF. For the CDR3, the DNA is TGTGCCAGCAGCCAGGGACAGGGCGAACAGCCCCAGCATTTT.

There are many counts of this clonotype. V is TRBV5-5 and J is TRBJ1-1; the D is unclear. The germline gives CDR1 SGHKS, CDR2 YYEKEE (reference sequence). The CDR3 length is 15 residues. The V end was cut by 2 bases, the J end by 0 bases, with 11 bases between. The CDR3 protein is CASSFWVSLNTEAFF. In nucleotides, the CDR3 is TGTGCCAGCAGCTTCTGGGTCTCCCTGAACACTGAAGCTTTCTTT.